This TCR beta chain was documented in a study of identical twins. Broader study findings: For zero-insertion analyses, partial confounding could come from invariant MAIT and iNKT cells.

Template switching added a universal primer site, and cDNA bore unique molecular identifiers. TCRdb recomputed calls from the 5' RACE reads with MiXCR, one row per CDR3 protein. The data contain 120,000 to 150,000 distinct CDR3 sequences, under 4.5% of them seen just once; the ten biggest clones take up about 7.8%. CDR1 is SGHNT and CDR2 is YYREEE in the germline V gene (reference sequence). Trimming removed 0 bases from V and 8 bases from J; junction bases left unmatched: 3. CDR3 length equals 14 residues. This clonotype was seen repeatedly, ten times or more. Antigen specificity is unknown. The sample consisted of memory T cells sorted from blood. This chain uses TRBV5-4 with TRBJ2-1; 9 nucleotides align to TRBD2. The sequence derives from a man between 18 and 35 years old in good health. The CDR3 coding sequence is TGTGCCAGCAGCTTGGTAGCGGGAGAGCATGAGCAGTTCTTC. It specifies CASSLVAGEHEQFF. Looking up the rest from reference TRBV5-4 and TRBJ2-1 gives the full variable domain: ETGVTQSPTHLIKTRGQQVTLRCSSQSGHNTVSWYQQALGQGPQFIFQYYREEENGRGNFPPRFSGLQFPNYSSELNVNALELDDSALYLCASSLVAGEHEQFFGPGTRLTVL.